The text below deals with one TCR beta chain. Its antigen is unidentified. V trimming: 5 bases; J trimming: 4 bases; junction bases outside the gene matches: 7. There are 13 residues in the CDR3. Germline CDR1 is SQVTM and CDR2 is ANQGSEA. This sample is drawn from a study of cytomegalovirus exposure and HLA in healthy donors. The PCR contained 60 Vbeta and 13 Jbeta primers. Repertoires were generated with immunoSEQ multiplex PCR, while TCRdb's copy carries only in-frame clones and drops some. Of 120,000 to 150,000 clones in the sample, approximately 78% were seen once. General study points: Beyond CMV serostatus, there was no information to go on about immune exposure. Later examination showed HLA-associated TCR beta chains had greater clonal expansion than equally common others. Further analysis was carried out later, and it showed several of the most significant clusters appearing linked to common viral pathogens.

This clonotype was obtained from a man in his late teens or twenties in good health and CMV-seropositive. Sequencing input: PBMCs. The V and J genes are TRBV29-1 and TRBJ1-2; 7 bases fit TRBD1. The CDR3 DNA is TGCAGCGTTTGGTACCCAGGGGGCTATGGCTACACCTTC. It translates to CSVWYPGGYGYTF.